The 8 T cell receptor beta chains reported below all come from one sample, sequenced in a study of a mutant IDH1 vaccine in newly diagnosed glioma. Sequencing used immunoSEQ multiplex PCR; TCRdb keeps in-frame clones, though not all of them. In the table there are 20,000 or so clones, roughly 84% of which are singletons. Stated time point: week 47, end of study. Mutant IDH1 20-mer peptide, at 300 ug, made up each vaccine dose, with topical imiquimod. Which antigens these TCRs recognize remains unknown. The input for sequencing was PBMCs, taken from a glioma patient whose treatment included an IDH1 peptide vaccine. The receptors were sampled from a middle-aged man with glioma.

Turning to this clone: The DNA is omitted, as the CDR3 cannot be located on it reliably, and the CDR3 follows TCRdb's listing. The rearrangement uses TRBV14 and TRBJ2-7; the table names TRBD2, a call not compared with the DNA. Germline assignment: CDR1 SGHDN and CDR2 FVKESK. Counting both end residues, the CDR3 totals 14 amino acids. CDR3 amino acids: CASSPGGGRAGQYF.

The CDR3 spells CASSSRQGGYEQYF. The CDR3 DNA follows: TGTGCCAGCAGTTCGAGACAGGGGGGCTACGAGCAGTACTTC. This chain links TRBV27 with TRBJ2-7, with 9 bases matching TRBD1. This CDR3 is built from 14 residues. The ends lost 4 bases at V and 3 bases at J; junction bases unmatched: 4. In germline, CDR1 is MNHEY, CDR2 SMNVEV (reference sequence).

The chain has TRBV25-1 and TRBJ2-2; D might be TRBD1 or TRBD2, each matching 6 bases. From germline, CDR1 is MGHDK and CDR2 SYGVNS. This CDR3 contains 17 residues. Trimming cost V 6 bases and J 3 bases, with 20 bases left between them. The CDR3 nucleotides are TGTGCCAGCAGCCCTGACGGTGTGGGGGGCTACACCGGGGAGCTGTTTTTT. Residues: CASSPDGVGGYTGELFF.

The V gene is TRBV4-2, the J gene TRBJ2-7; tentative D call: TRBD2 (6 bases). V was trimmed by 0 bases and J by 6 bases, leaving 12 bases between them. Germline V gene lookup returns CDR1 LGHNA and CDR2 YNFKEQ. The CDR3 extends over 14 amino acids. CDR3 bases: TGTGCCAGCAGCCAAGACCCTAGCGCCACCGAGCAGTACTTC. Amino acids: CASSQDPSATEQYF.

The V gene is TRBV7-8, the J gene TRBJ1-5; the D gene is possibly TRBD1 (6 bases). Trimming took 6 bases from V and 2 from J, leaving 14 bases between them. The CDR3 totals 15 residues. Looked up from germline, CDR1 is SGHVS and CDR2 is FQNEAQ. CDR3 coding DNA: TGTGCCAGCAGGGCAGGGGCGGGAGGCAATCAGCCCCAGCATTTT. Translation gives CASRAGAGGNQPQHF.

The genes are TRBV9 and TRBJ2-5, with TRBD2 matching over 7 bases. With 2 bases clipped from V and 4 bases from J, the junction kept 5 bases outside the gene matches. The germline CDR1 and CDR2 sequences are SGDLS and YYNGEE. The CDR3 covers 14 residues. The CDR3 loop is CASSVGGIRETQYF. The CDR3 bases are TGTGCCAGCAGCGTCGGGGGGATACGAGAGACCCAGTACTTC.

The V gene is TRBV2, the J gene TRBJ2-1; tentative D call: TRBD1 (6 bases). There are 17 residues in the CDR3. Trimming pared 4 bases from V and 8 bases from J, leaving 24 bases between. Germline loops: CDR1 SNHLY, CDR2 FYNNEI. The CDR3 reads CASSGLSGGHVFDEQFF. The CDR3, as DNA: TGTGCCAGCAGTGGCCTCAGTGGGGGACACGTCTTCGATGAGCAGTTCTTC.

This clone was seen a few times. The chain employs TRBV10-3 and TRBJ2-7, with 7 positions matching TRBD1. Trimming cost V 3 bases and J 3 bases; bases outside gene matches: 8. Germline CDR1 is ENHRY and CDR2 is SYGVKD. CDR3 length: 15 amino acids. CDR3 bases: TGTGCCATCAGTGACCCCTCTAGGGACAGCTACGAGCAGTACTTC. It codes for CAISDPSRDSYEQYF.